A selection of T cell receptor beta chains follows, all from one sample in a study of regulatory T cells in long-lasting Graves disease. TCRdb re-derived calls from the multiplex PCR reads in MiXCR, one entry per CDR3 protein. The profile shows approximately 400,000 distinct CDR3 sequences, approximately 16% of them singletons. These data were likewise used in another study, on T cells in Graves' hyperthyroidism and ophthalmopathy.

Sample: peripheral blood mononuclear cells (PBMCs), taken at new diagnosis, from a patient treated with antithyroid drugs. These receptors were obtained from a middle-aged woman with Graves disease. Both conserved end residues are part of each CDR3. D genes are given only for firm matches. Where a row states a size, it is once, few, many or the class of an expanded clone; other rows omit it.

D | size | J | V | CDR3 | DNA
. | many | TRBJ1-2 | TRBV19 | CASSIGTARGYTF | TGTGCCAGTAGTATAGGGACAGCCAGAGGCTACACCTTC
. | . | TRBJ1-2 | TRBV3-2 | CASSPPTMVPYGYTF | TGTGCCAGCAGCCCTCCTACAATGGTCCCCTATGGCTACACCTTC
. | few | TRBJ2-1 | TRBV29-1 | CSVNQGGSYEQFF | TGCAGCGTTAACCAGGGGGGGTCGTATGAGCAGTTCTTC
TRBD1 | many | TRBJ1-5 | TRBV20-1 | CSAITATTGLDQPQHF | TGCAGTGCTATTACAGCTACGACAGGGCTTGACCAGCCCCAGCATTTT
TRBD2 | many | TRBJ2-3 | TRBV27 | CASSSPSGRGTQYF | TGTGCCAGCAGTTCGCCTAGCGGGAGAGGTACGCAGTATTTT
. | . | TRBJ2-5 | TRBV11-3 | CASRYRAETQYF | TGTGCCAGCAGGTACAGGGCAGAGACCCAGTACTTC
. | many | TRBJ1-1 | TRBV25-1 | CASILGTEAFF | TGTGCCAGCATCTTGGGGACTGAAGCTTTCTTT
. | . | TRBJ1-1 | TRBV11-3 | CASSFGPSKPFF | TGTGCCAGCAGCTTCGGCCCCTCGAAGCCTTTCTTT
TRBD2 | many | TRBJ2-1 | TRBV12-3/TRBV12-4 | CASVIAGGPDNEQFF | TGTGCCAGCGTTATAGCGGGAGGGCCGGACAATGAGCAGTTCTTC
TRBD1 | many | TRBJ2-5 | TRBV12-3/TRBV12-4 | CASSEYRDSQETQYF | TGTGCCAGCAGTGAATATAGGGACAGCCAAGAGACCCAGTACTTC
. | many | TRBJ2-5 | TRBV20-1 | CSARGVGGGVGETQYF | TGCAGTGCTAGAGGGGTGGGCGGGGGCGTCGGAGAGACCCAGTACTTC
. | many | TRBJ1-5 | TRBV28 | CASKIYNQPQHF | TGTGCCAGCAAAATTTATAATCAGCCCCAGCATTTT
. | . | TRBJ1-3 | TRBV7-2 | CASSTGAGSTIYF | TGTGCCAGCAGCACCGGCGCCGGGAGCACCATATATTTT
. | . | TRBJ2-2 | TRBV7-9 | CASSLEAGPGELFF | TGTGCCAGCAGCTTAGAGGCCGGACCCGGGGAGCTGTTTTTT
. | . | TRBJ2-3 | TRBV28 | CASSWKVADTQYF | TGTGCCAGCAGTTGGAAAGTTGCAGATACGCAGTATTTT
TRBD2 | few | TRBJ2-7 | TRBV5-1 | CASSLGGTTGTSGVWGPYEQYF | TGCGCCAGCAGCCTTGGGGGGACGACAGGGACTAGCGGAGTGTGGGGCCCCTACGAGCAGTACTTC
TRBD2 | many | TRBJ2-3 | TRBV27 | CASSWDLGSGSGTQYF | TGTGCCAGCAGCTGGGATCTAGGTAGCGGGAGTGGTACGCAGTATTTT
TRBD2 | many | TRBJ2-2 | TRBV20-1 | CSARDRLASNTGELFF | TGCAGTGCTAGAGATAGACTAGCGTCGAACACCGGGGAGCTGTTTTTT
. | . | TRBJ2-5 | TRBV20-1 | CSARLGLSGTQYF | TGCAGTGCTAGACTGGGGCTTTCCGGGACCCAGTACTTC
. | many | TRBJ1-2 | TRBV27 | CASSLWGGQGFLSSYGYTF | TGTGCCAGCAGTTTATGGGGGGGCCAGGGGTTTCTTTCTTCGTATGGCTACACCTTC
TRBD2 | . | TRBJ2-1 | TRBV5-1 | CASSLDLAGANEQFF | TGCGCCAGCAGCTTGGATCTAGCGGGAGCCAATGAGCAGTTCTTC
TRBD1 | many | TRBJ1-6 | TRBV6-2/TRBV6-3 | CASSPDRGNSPLHF | TGTGCCAGCAGTCCGGACAGGGGTAATTCACCCCTCCACTTT
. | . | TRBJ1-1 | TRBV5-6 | CASSPPSGNTEAFF | TGTGCCAGCAGCCCCCCATCAGGGAACACTGAAGCTTTCTTT
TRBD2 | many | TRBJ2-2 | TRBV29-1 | CSVRRALVAGGTGELFF | TGCAGCGTGCGGCGGGCCCTAGTAGCGGGAGGAACCGGGGAGCTGTTTTTT
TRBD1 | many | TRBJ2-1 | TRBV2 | CASLDRDRGDEQFF | TGTGCCAGCTTGGACCGGGACAGGGGGGATGAGCAGTTCTTC